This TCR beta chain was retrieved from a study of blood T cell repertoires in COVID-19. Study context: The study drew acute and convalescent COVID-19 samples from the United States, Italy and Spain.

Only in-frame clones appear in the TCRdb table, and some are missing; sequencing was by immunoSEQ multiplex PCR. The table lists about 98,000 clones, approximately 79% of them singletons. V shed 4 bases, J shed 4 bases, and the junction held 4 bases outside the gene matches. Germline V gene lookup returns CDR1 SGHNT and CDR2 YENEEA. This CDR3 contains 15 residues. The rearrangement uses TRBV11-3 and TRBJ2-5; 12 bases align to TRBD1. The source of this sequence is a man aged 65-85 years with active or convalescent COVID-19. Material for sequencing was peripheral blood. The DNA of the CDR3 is TGTGCCAGCAGCTCCGGGACAGGGGGCCCAGAGACCCAGTACTTC. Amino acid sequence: CASSSGTGGPETQYF.